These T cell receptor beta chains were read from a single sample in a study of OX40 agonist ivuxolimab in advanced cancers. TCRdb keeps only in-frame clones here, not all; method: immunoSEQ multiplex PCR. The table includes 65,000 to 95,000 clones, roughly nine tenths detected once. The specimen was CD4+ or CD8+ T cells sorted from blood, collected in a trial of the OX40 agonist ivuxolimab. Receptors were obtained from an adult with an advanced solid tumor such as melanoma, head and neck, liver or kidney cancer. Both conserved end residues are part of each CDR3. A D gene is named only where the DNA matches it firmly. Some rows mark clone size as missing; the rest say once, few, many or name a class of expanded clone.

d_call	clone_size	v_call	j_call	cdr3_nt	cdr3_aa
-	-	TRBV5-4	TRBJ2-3	TGTGCCAGCAGCTTGGTCGGGGGCAATACGCAGTATTTT	CASSLVGGNTQYF
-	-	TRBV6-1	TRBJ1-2	TGTGCCAGCAGTGAGTTGGGGGGCCTAGGCTACACCTTC	CASSELGGLGYTF
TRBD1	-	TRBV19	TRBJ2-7	TGTGCCAGTAGTATCCGCGGACAGGCCTCCTACGAGCAGTACTTC	CASSIRGQASYEQYF
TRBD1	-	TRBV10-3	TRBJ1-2	TGTGCCGCGCGGGGACAGGTGCTAGGGGGCTACACCTTC	CAARGQVLGGYTF
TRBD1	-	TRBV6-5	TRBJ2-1	TGTGCCATACAGGGGGCCAACAATGAGCAGTTCTTC	CAIQGANNEQFF
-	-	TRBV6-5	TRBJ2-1	TGTGCCAGCAGTTACAGTGGCGGTCCCGGGGTGCAGTTCTTC	CASSYSGGPGVQFF
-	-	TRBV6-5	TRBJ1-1	TGTGCCAGCAGTCCGGGGGGCCCGGAAGCTTTCTTT	CASSPGGPEAFF
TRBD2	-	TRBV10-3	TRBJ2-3	TGTGCCATTGCGAGCGCGGGGGGGCTGGATACGCAGTATTTT	CAIASAGGLDTQYF
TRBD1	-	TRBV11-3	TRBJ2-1	TGTGCCAGCAGCTTAGAGGGACAGGGGGCGCAGCAGTTCTTC	CASSLEGQGAQQFF
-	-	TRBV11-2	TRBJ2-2	TGTGCCAGCAGCTTCGGGTCTTGGACAGTCCGCACCGGGGAGCTGTTTTTT	CASSFGSWTVRTGELFF
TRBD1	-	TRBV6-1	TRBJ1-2	TGTGCCAGCAGCTACGACAGGGACGTGGGTGGCTACACCTTC	CASSYDRDVGGYTF
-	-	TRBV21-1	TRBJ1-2	TGTGCCAGCAGCGCACAGGGGCCGTATGGCTACACCTTC	CASSAQGPYGYTF
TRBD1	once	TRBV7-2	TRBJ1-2	TGTGCCAGCAGCAATGGACAGGATGTAGGCTACACCTTC	CASSNGQDVGYTF
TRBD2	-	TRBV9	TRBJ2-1	TGTGCCAGCAGCGTAGGTGTTCTAGCGGCCTACAATGAGCAGTTCTTC	CASSVGVLAAYNEQFF
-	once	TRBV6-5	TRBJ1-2	TGTGCCAGCAGTTTCTCTGTGGGGGCTTATGGCTACACCTTC	CASSFSVGAYGYTF
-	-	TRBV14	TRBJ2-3	TGTGCCAGCAGCCTAGGATGGCCGGACACAGATACGCAGTATTTT	CASSLGWPDTDTQYF
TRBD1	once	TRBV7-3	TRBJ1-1	TGTGCCAGCAGCTCAACAGGGGCCCGGGGGGACACTGAAGCTTTCTTT	CASSSTGARGDTEAFF
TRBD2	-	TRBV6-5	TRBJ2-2	TGTGCCAGCAGTTCGATTAGCGGGGGGGCCGCCGGGGAGCTGTTTTTT	CASSSISGGAAGELFF
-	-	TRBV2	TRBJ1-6	TGTGCCAGCAGTGAATTTCAGGGGAATAATTCACCCCTCCACTTT	CASSEFQGNNSPLHF
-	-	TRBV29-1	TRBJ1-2	TGCAGCGTTGGGCCCGATGGCTACACCTTC	CSVGPDGYTF
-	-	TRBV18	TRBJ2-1	TGTGCCAGCTCACCAGCTCTAGTCCTAAACAATGAGCAGTTCTTC	CASSPALVLNNEQFF
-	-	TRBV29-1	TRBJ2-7	TGCAGCGTTGCCCTGGGGCAGATTGCCTACGAGCAGTACTTC	CSVALGQIAYEQYF
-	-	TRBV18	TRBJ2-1	TGTGCCAGCTCACCAGGTCTAGCTTCCCTCAATGAGCAGTTCTTC	CASSPGLASLNEQFF
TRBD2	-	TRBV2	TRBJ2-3	TGTGCCAGCAGTTTAACGGGACTAGCCATAACTATGGGTACGCAGTATTTT	CASSLTGLAITMGTQYF
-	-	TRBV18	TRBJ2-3	TGTGCCAGCTCCCCCGATTGGTCAGATACGCAGTATTTT	CASSPDWSDTQYF
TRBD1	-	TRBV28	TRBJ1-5	TGTGCCAGCAGTCCCAACCGGGACAGGGTTAGCCAGCCCCAGCATTTT	CASSPNRDRVSQPQHF
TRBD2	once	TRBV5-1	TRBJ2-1	TGCGCCAGCAGCTTTTCTAGCGGGGACTCCTACAATGAGCAGTTCTTC	CASSFSSGDSYNEQFF
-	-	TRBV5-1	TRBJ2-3	TGCGCCAGCACCAGAGGGGGTAGCACAGATACGCAGTATTTT	CASTRGGSTDTQYF
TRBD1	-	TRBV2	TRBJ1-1	TGTGCCAGCAGCCGGGACAGGGGCGGTGGTGGAGCTTTCTTT	CASSRDRGGGGAFF
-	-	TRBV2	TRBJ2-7	TGTGCCAGCAGTGTTCTGAGAACCTACGAGCAGTACTTC	CASSVLRTYEQYF
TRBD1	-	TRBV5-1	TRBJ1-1	TGCGCCAGCAGCTTGGGGGAAGGGACAGGGCGTGAAGCTTTCTTT	CASSLGEGTGREAFF
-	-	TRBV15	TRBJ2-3	TGTGCCACCAGTGGTCTAGAGCAAGATACGCAGTATTTT	CATSGLEQDTQYF
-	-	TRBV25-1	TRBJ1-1	TGTGCCAGCAGTGAGAGTGATCACACTGAAGCTTTCTTT	CASSESDHTEAFF
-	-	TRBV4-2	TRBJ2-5	TGTGCCAGCAGCCAAGCCCCGGCCGTTTGGCGTGACCAGTACTTC	CASSQAPAVWRDQYF
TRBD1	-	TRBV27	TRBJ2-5	TGTGCCAGCAGTCCCGCGACAGGGGGAGAGACCCAGTACTTC	CASSPATGGETQYF
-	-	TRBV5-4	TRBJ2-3	TGTGCCAGCAGCCAAGACACGGAGGGTTGGACGCAGTATTTT	CASSQDTEGWTQYF